This T cell receptor beta chain came from a study of blood T cell repertoires in COVID-19. The CDR3 totals 12 residues. The V end was cut by 8 bases, the J end by 8 bases, with 12 bases between. Germline V CDR1 and CDR2: MDHEN, SYDVKM. Only in-frame clones appear in the TCRdb table, and some are missing; sequencing was by immunoSEQ multiplex PCR. The sample holds some 150,000 clones, about nine tenths seen once. The sequence was collected from a woman aged 45-65 years with acute or convalescent COVID-19. V gene TRBV28 combines with J gene TRBJ1-4, with TRBD1 as a possible D gene (6 bases). Specimen: peripheral blood. This CDR3 reads CASWTAGEKLFF. CDR3 bases: TGTGCCAGCTGGACAGCGGGGGAAAAACTGTTTTTT. The variable domain in full, with the rest retrieved from reference TRBV28 and TRBJ1-4, is DVKVTQSSRYLVKRTGEKVFLECVQDMDHENMFWYRQDPGLGLRLIYFSYDVKMKEKGDIPEGYSVSREKKERFSLILESASTNQTSMYLCASWTAGEKLFFGSGTQLSVL.